Listed below are T cell receptor beta chains from one sample, sequenced in a study of immune characterization of retroperitoneal liposarcoma. TCRdb fed the PCR reads into MiXCR, producing one record per CDR3 protein. The sample includes some 10,000 distinct CDR3 sequences, 25% to 35% of them seen just once. Input material: tumor tissue. These receptors came from a female donor with retroperitoneal liposarcoma. The CDR3 runs from the conserved cysteine through the conserved F or W. Fields, in order: CDR3 protein, CDR3 DNA, J gene, clone size, V gene, D gene. The D gene is left open where the match is weak. Clone size, where shown, is once, few, many, or a class for clones that have expanded.

CASSLQETQFF,TGTGCCAGCAGCCTCCAAGAGACCCAGTTCTTC,TRBJ2-1,NA,TRBV7-3,NA
CASRRQGAISYNEQYF,TGTGCCAGCAGACGACAGGGGGCTATATCCTACAATGAGCAGTACTTC,TRBJ2-7,medium-sized,TRBV6-1,TRBD1
CASSLVDVAGGRSADTQYF,TGTGCCAGCAGCTTAGTAGACGTGGCGGGAGGTCGGAGTGCAGATACGCAGTATTTT,TRBJ2-3,medium-sized,TRBV11-3,TRBD2
CASVGSGVRMKNEQFF,TGTGCCAGCGTGGGGAGTGGGGTCAGGATGAAAAATGAGCAGTTCTTC,TRBJ2-1,medium-sized,TRBV6-1,NA
CASSSDRSLALNIQYF,TGTGCCAGCAGTTCGGACAGAAGCTTAGCGTTAAACATTCAGTACTTC,TRBJ2-4,large,TRBV7-2,NA
CASSLYRDAWETQYF,TGTGCCAGCAGTCTCTACAGGGATGCATGGGAGACCCAGTACTTC,TRBJ2-5,medium-sized,TRBV6-1,NA
CASSSQLGQAGTF,TGTGCCAGCAGTTCCCAATTGGGCCAGGCTGGGACCTTC,TRBJ2-1,many,TRBV6-1,NA
CASSLRRDYEQFF,TGTGCCAGCAGCTTGAGGCGGGACTACGAGCAGTTCTTC,TRBJ2-1,NA,TRBV7-2,TRBD2
CASRWTSGPTRELFF,TGCGCCAGCAGATGGACTAGCGGACCTACCCGGGAGCTGTTTTTT,TRBJ2-2,few,TRBV10-2,TRBD2
CASSLGVGNEQFF,TGTGCCAGCAGCTTAGGAGTAGGCAATGAGCAGTTCTTC,TRBJ2-1,few,TRBV11-3,NA
CASSSPTTPLAGGPVIYEQYF,TGTGCCAGCAGCTCACCAACCACACCACTAGCGGGAGGGCCGGTGATCTACGAGCAGTACTTC,TRBJ2-7,many,TRBV11-1,TRBD2
CASGQVFLYEQYF,TGTGCCAGTGGACAGGTTTTCCTCTACGAGCAGTACTTC,TRBJ2-7,NA,TRBV6-1,TRBD1
CASSSGTSGSAEQYF,TGTGCCAGCAGTTCCGGGACTAGCGGGAGCGCTGAGCAGTACTTC,TRBJ2-5,many,TRBV6-1,TRBD2
CASSLGGQFKNIQYF,TGTGCCAGCAGCTTAGGAGGCCAGTTCAAAAACATTCAGTACTTC,TRBJ2-4,few,TRBV7-8,NA
CASSYSIGEGAETQYF,TGTGCCAGCAGTTACTCGATCGGGGAAGGGGCAGAGACCCAGTACTTC,TRBJ2-5,many,TRBV6-5,NA
CASTEASVQAPQYF,TGTGCCAGCACCGAGGCCAGCGTTCAAGCGCCGCAGTACTTC,TRBJ2-5,NA,TRBV12-3/TRBV12-4,NA
CASSEDRQGFFTETQFF,TGTGCCAGCAGTGAAGATCGACAGGGGTTTTTTACGGAGACCCAGTTCTTC,TRBJ2-1,NA,TRBV6-1,TRBD1
CASSPFGGQGIYEQYF,TGTGCCAGCAGTCCCTTCGGGGGACAGGGGATATACGAGCAGTACTTC,TRBJ2-7,NA,TRBV6-2/TRBV6-3,TRBD1
CASSMRGSQETQYF,TGTGCCAGCAGTATGAGGGGATCCCAAGAGACCCAGTACTTC,TRBJ2-5,many,TRBV12-3/TRBV12-4,NA
CASKRTSGRALNTGELFF,TGTGCCAGCAAGAGGACTAGCGGGAGGGCGTTGAACACCGGGGAGCTGTTTTTT,TRBJ2-2,few,TRBV6-4,TRBD2
CASSDDVLGADTQYF,TGTGCCAGCAGTGACGATGTATTGGGTGCGGATACGCAGTATTTT,TRBJ2-3,NA,TRBV6-1,NA
CASSYSRGAPEQFF,TGTGCCAGCAGTTACAGTCGGGGGGCGCCCGAGCAGTTCTTC,TRBJ2-1,many,TRBV6-6,NA
CASSLDSRDTQYF,TGTGCCAGCAGCTTAGATAGTCGAGATACGCAGTATTTT,TRBJ2-3,many,TRBV11-3,NA
CASSLSASTDTQYF,TGTGCCAGCAGCTTAAGCGCTAGCACAGATACGCAGTATTTT,TRBJ2-3,NA,TRBV7-2,NA
CASSSGTTLNTGELFF,TGTGCCAGCAGCTCCGGGACGACCTTGAACACCGGGGAGCTGTTTTTT,TRBJ2-2,medium-sized,TRBV7-2,NA
CASSLSGATNEKLFF,TGTGCCAGCAGCTTAAGCGGGGCAACTAATGAAAAACTGTTTTTT,TRBJ1-4,few,TRBV7-8,NA
CASSYSTPGRGGYEQFF,TGTGCCAGCAGTTACTCGACCCCGGGCCGGGGGGGCTACGAGCAGTTCTTC,TRBJ2-1,medium-sized,TRBV6-6,TRBD2
CASSLAGTVSYNEQFF,TGTGCCAGCAGCTTAGCGGGGACAGTCTCCTACAATGAGCAGTTCTTC,TRBJ2-1,many,TRBV11-1,TRBD1
CASSFRGRGRDEQYF,TGTGCCAGCAGCTTCCGGGGACGAGGTAGGGACGAGCAGTACTTC,TRBJ2-7,NA,TRBV7-8,NA
CASSSMGREQFF,TGTGCCAGCAGCTCCATGGGTCGGGAGCAGTTCTTC,TRBJ2-1,many,TRBV7-6,NA
CASSSGTGAQETQFF,TGTGCCAGCAGCTCCGGGACAGGGGCTCAAGAGACCCAGTTCTTC,TRBJ2-1,NA,TRBV11-3,TRBD1